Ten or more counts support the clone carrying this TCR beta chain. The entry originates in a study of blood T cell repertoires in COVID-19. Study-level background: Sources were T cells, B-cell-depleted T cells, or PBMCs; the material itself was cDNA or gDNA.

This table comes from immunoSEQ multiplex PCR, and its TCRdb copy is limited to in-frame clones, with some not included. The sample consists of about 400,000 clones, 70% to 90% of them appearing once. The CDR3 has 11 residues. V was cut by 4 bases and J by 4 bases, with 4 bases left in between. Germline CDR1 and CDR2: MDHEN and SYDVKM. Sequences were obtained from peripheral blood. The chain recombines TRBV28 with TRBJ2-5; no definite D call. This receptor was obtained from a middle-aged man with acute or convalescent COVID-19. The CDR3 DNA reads TGTGCCAGCAGTTCTCTAGAGACCCAGTACTTC. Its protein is CASSSLETQYF.